This record concerns one TCR beta chain sequence. This CDR3 contains 13 residues. Germline CDR1 and CDR2: MDHEN and SYDVKM. V dropped 10 bases and J dropped 0; count of bases not matched to a gene: 4. This specimen belongs to a study of blood T cell repertoires in COVID-19. Background on the study: Acute and convalescent COVID-19 specimens originated in the United States, Italy and Spain. The analysed material was cDNA or gDNA that came from T cells, B-cell-depleted T cells, or PBMCs.

Sequencing used immunoSEQ multiplex PCR; TCRdb keeps in-frame clones, though not all of them. The sample yields about 110,000 clones, about 76% seen once. Sample: peripheral blood. This TCR came from a woman in her 70s with acute or convalescent COVID-19. This chain links TRBV28 with TRBJ2-3; TRBD2 agrees at 7 bases. CDR3 sequence reads: CATSGTSTDTQYF. CDR3 sequence (DNA): TGTGCCACTAGCGGAACTAGCACAGATACGCAGTATTTT.